The source of this T cell receptor beta chain is a study of T cells in localized non-small cell lung cancer. Overall study results and limits: In adjacent lung, a median about 52 of the top 100 tumor clones were found.

Trimming took 4 bases from V and 7 from J; bases not matched to a gene: 8. CDR1 MNHGY and CDR2 SAAAGT come from the germline V gene. The CDR3 spans 14 residues. This clone was seen a few times. The target antigen is unknown. The method was immunoSEQ multiplex PCR; TCRdb's version includes in-frame clones alone and lacks a portion of them. The sample shows some 2,000 clones, less than 25% of them seen only once. The chain joins TRBV6-8 to TRBJ2-7, with 9 bases lining up with TRBD2. The source was lung tumor tissue, collected before any cancer treatment. This receptor was identified in a woman aged 35 to 75 with stage I squamous cell lung carcinoma. The CDR3 sequence is CASSSLAGRREQYF. CDR3 sequence (DNA): TGTGCCAGCAGTTCGCTAGCGGGACGTAGGGAGCAGTACTTC.